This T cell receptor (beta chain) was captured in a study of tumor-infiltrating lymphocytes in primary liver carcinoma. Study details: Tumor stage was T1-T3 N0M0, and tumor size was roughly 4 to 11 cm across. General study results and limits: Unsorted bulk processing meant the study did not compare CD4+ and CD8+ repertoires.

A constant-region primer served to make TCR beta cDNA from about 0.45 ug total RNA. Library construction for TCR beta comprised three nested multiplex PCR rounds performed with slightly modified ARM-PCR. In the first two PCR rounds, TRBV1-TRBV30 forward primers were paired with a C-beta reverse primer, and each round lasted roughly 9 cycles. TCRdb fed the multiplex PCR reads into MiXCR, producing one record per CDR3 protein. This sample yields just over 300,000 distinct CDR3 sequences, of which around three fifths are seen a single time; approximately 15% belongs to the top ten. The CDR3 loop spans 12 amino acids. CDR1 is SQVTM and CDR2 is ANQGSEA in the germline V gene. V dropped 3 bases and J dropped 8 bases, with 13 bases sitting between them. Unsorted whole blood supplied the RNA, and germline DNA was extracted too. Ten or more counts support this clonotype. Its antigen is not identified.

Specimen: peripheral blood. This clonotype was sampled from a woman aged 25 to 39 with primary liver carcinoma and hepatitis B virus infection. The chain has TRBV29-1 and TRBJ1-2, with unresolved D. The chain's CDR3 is CSVESIKDGYTF. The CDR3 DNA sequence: TGCAGCGTTGAGTCGATTAAGGACGGCTACACCTTC.